Below, 28 T cell receptor beta chains from the same sample are listed, as sequenced in a study of T cell responses to AZD1222 COVID-19 vaccine. Profiled with immunoSEQ multiplex PCR; TCRdb holds only in-frame clones, not every one. This repertoire shows about 100,000 clones, over 90% found once; its top ten account for roughly 5%. Material: peripheral blood, obtained on day 0 of AZD1222 vaccination. These receptors came from an adult in good health.

The chain uses TRBV7-2 and TRBJ1-2; unclear D gene. CDR3 length equals 12 residues. Trimming shortened V by 5 bases and J by 8 bases, and 12 bases separated the two germline ends. The germline CDR1 and CDR2 sequences are SGHTA and FQGNSA. CDR3 sequence (DNA): TGTGCCAGCAGCGCAACTTACCGGGGCTACACCTTC. Its protein product is CASSATYRGYTF.

The rearrangement uses TRBV11-3 and TRBJ2-1, with 9 nucleotides matching TRBD2. Trimming at V came to 3 bases and at J to 10 bases, leaving 10 bases not matched to a gene. In germline, CDR1 is SGHNT, CDR2 YENEEA. The CDR3 length is 15 residues. The CDR3 DNA follows: TGTGCCAGCAGCTTCATAGCGGGAGAATTCCGCGAGCAGTTCTTC. Translated, it gives CASSFIAGEFREQFF.

CDR3 amino acids: CASSPNVQGAFF. In DNA, the CDR3 is TGTGCCAGCAGCCCTAACGTACAGGGGGCTTTCTTT. The rearrangement links TRBV7-9 to TRBJ1-1, with 7 bases lining up with TRBD1. With V trimmed by 5 bases and J by 11 bases, 8 bases remained unmatched. The CDR3 runs to 12 residues. Germline V gene data show CDR1 as SEHNR and CDR2 as FQNEAQ (reference sequence).

This clone was picked up a small number of times. The DNA of the CDR3 is TGCGCCAGCAGTCAATGTCCGGGACAGGGGAATCAGCCCCAGCATTTT. Translation gives CASSQCPGQGNQPQHF. V usage is TRBV23-1 and J usage is TRBJ1-5, with TRBD1 identical over 10 bases. TRBV23-1 has ORF status, its function being uncertain. The CDR3 length is 16 residues. The junction had 4 bases not matched to a gene; V was cut back by 1 base and J by 4 bases.

The chain combines TRBV6-2 or TRBV6-3 with TRBJ2-3; D remains unclear. Germline values: CDR1 MNHEY, CDR2 SVGEGT. The CDR3 consists of 12 residues. Trimming removed 2 bases at V and 4 bases at J, with 4 bases between. As DNA, the CDR3 is TGTGCCAGCAGTTACGATCCAGATACGCAGTATTTT. Its protein is CASSYDPDTQYF.

The V and J genes are TRBV18 and TRBJ2-7; 8 bases agree with TRBD2. The CDR3 sequence is 15 residues long. The ends lost 1 base at V and 0 bases at J; junction bases unmatched: 2. Germline CDR1 is KGHSH and CDR2 is LQKENI. CDR3 nucleotide sequence: TGTGCCAGCTCACCACTAGCGGGGAGCTCCTACGAGCAGTACTTC. The encoded protein is CASSPLAGSSYEQYF.

The gene calls are TRBV1 and TRBJ1-1. TRBV1 is an annotated pseudogene. The CDR3 has 16 amino acids. CDR3 sequence reads: CTSSQPPRTGNTEAFF. The CDR3 nucleotides are TGCACCAGCAGCCAACCTCCCCGGACGGGGAACACTGAAGCTTTCTTT.

The table lists this clone with a count of one. J is TRBJ2-3 and V is TRBV9, with TRBD2 identical over 11 bases. This CDR3 is built from 16 residues. Germline V gene data show CDR1 as SGDLS and CDR2 as YYNGEE. J was trimmed by 5 bases and V by 4 bases; bases with no gene match: 9. CDR3: CASSIQATSGGDTQYF. The CDR3 region has the DNA TGTGCCAGCAGCATCCAAGCCACTAGCGGGGGAGATACGCAGTATTTT.

This clone was observed at least ten times. The chain couples TRBV7-9 to TRBJ1-5, with 9 nucleotides matching TRBD1. V was pared by 3 bases and J by 1 base, with 7 bases of the junction left unmatched. Germline-derived CDR1 and CDR2 are SEHNR and FQNEAQ (reference sequence). The CDR3 extends over 17 amino acids. For the CDR3, the DNA is TGTGCCAGCAGCTTGGGAGGACAGGGGTTCAGCAATCAGCCCCAGCATTTT. It is translated as CASSLGGQGFSNQPQHF. The entire variable domain, with the rest obtained from reference TRBV7-9 and TRBJ1-5, is as follows: DTGVSQNPRHKITKRGQNVTFRCDPISEHNRLYWYRQTLGQGPEFLTYFQNEAQLEKSRLLSDRFSAERPKGSFSTLEIQRTEQGDSAMYLCASSLGGQGFSNQPQHFGDGTRLSIL.

The V call is TRBV10-2, the J call TRBJ2-1; the D gene is possibly TRBD2 (6 bases). V lost 5 bases to trimming and J lost 4 bases, with 21 bases between them. The CDR3 has 17 residues. From germline, CDR1 is WSHSY and CDR2 SAAADI. For the CDR3, the DNA is TGCGCCAGCAGTACCCCACTAGCAGGGCAGCGGTACAATGAGCAGTTCTTC. It is translated as CASSTPLAGQRYNEQFF.

The V and J genes are TRBV18 and TRBJ2-1; the match to TRBD2 covers 8 bases. The germline gives CDR1 KGHSH, CDR2 LQKENI. The CDR3 runs to 16 residues. Germline trimming cut 3 bases from V and 0 bases from J; bases unmatched to any gene: 4. DNA for the CDR3: TGTGCCAGCTCACCGACCGGGACTAGCTCCTACAATGAGCAGTTCTTC. Amino acids: CASSPTGTSSYNEQFF.

CDR3 in amino acids: CASGLASSLLGARSSYNEQFF. The DNA of the CDR3 is TGTGCTAGTGGTTTGGCGTCGAGTTTATTAGGGGCACGAAGCTCCTACAATGAGCAGTTCTTC. The rearrangement links TRBV12-5 to TRBJ2-1; a weak D match, TRBD1 (5 bases). The CDR3 is 21 residues long. Germline CDR1 is LGHNT and CDR2 is FRNRAP. V gave up 1 base and J gave up 0 bases, with 25 bases separating them.

V gene TRBV6-1 combines with J gene TRBJ1-4; D unclear. The germline V and J ends were trimmed by 2 bases and 7 bases, with 11 bases remaining between them. This CDR3 comprises 14 residues. Germline V gene sequence: CDR1 MNHNS, CDR2 SASEGT. The CDR3 nucleotides are TGTGCCAGCAGTGAAACGGCTGGTGGTGAAAAACTGTTTTTT. Translated: CASSETAGGEKLFF.

V gene TRBV7-2 combines with J gene TRBJ2-2; 7 nucleotides agree with TRBD2. V shed 3 bases, J shed 2 bases, and the junction held 6 bases outside the gene matches. In germline, CDR1 is SGHTA, CDR2 FQGNSA. The CDR3 spans 16 residues. CDR3 sequence: CASSLALAVNTGELFF. The DNA for the CDR3 is TGTGCCAGCAGCTTGGCCCTAGCGGTTAACACCGGGGAGCTGTTTTTT.

V usage is TRBV15 and J usage is TRBJ1-2, with a tentative D call TRBD1 (5 bases). The CDR3 spans 15 residues. Germline V lookup: CDR1 LNHNV, CDR2 YYDKDF (reference sequence). The V end was cut by 4 bases, the J end by 8 bases, with 20 bases between. The CDR3: CATSTYVGEGTGYTF. The CDR3 DNA sequence: TGTGCCACCAGCACTTACGTGGGGGAGGGGACCGGCTACACCTTC.

V gene TRBV11-2 combines with J gene TRBJ1-3; TRBD1 matches at 9 bases. The CDR3 spans 14 residues. With V trimmed by 2 bases and J by 6 bases, 2 bases remained unmatched. Germline V gene sequence: CDR1 SGHAT, CDR2 FQNNGV. Here the CDR3 reads CASSLRDRANTIYF. The CDR3 nucleotides are TGTGCCAGCAGCTTACGGGACAGGGCAAACACCATATATTTT.

The rearrangement joins TRBV30 to TRBJ1-4; D gene uncertain. CDR1 and CDR2 (germline): GTSNPN, SVGIG (reference sequence). Trimming pared 0 bases from V and 7 bases from J, leaving 12 bases between. The CDR3 covers 14 residues. The CDR3 DNA reads as TGTGCCTGGAGTGTCCCTCGGGGAGTTGAAAAACTGTTTTTT. Protein: CAWSVPRGVEKLFF.

This sequence joins TRBV30 and TRBJ1-1, with unresolved D. The length of the CDR3 is 13 residues. V lost 0 bases and J 0 bases, leaving 5 bases between the germline ends. Germline loops: CDR1 GTSNPN, CDR2 SVGIG (reference sequence). CDR3 residues: CAWSVRLNTEAFF. CDR3 coding DNA: TGTGCCTGGAGTGTACGGTTGAACACTGAAGCTTTCTTT.

The chain links TRBV7-8 to TRBJ1-5; TRBD1 aligns across 7 bases. The junction had 7 bases not matched to a gene; V was cut back by 5 bases and J by 6 bases. The CDR3 is made up of 14 amino acids. CDR1 is SGHVS, CDR2 FQNEAQ, per germline. CDR3 sequence reads: CASSDGQVPQPQHF. CDR3 sequence (DNA): TGTGCCAGCAGCGACGGACAGGTCCCTCAGCCCCAGCATTTT.

This clone was seen once. CDR3: CASNTYTGVRGYTF. The CDR3 region has the DNA TGTGCCAGCAACACCTACACAGGGGTGCGGGGCTACACCTTC. The rearrangement uses TRBV7-2 and TRBJ1-2; 7 bases are shared with TRBD1. Unmatched junction bases numbered 13, after V lost 7 bases and J lost 8 bases. Germline V gene sequence: CDR1 SGHTA, CDR2 FQGNSA. The CDR3 consists of 14 residues.

The chain couples TRBV19 to TRBJ2-3; a possible D gene is TRBD2 (5 bases). Germline V gives CDR1 LNHDA, CDR2 SQIVND (reference sequence). CDR3 length equals 11 residues. V was shortened by 5 bases and J by 5 bases, with 5 bases between the two germline ends. Here the CDR3 reads CASSRGDTQYF. CDR3 DNA: TGTGCCAGTAGTCGGGGAGATACGCAGTATTTT.

This chain uses TRBV29-1 with TRBJ1-1; D ambiguous. The V end was cut by 4 bases, the J end by 2 bases, with 17 bases between. The CDR3 length is 15 residues. CDR1 and CDR2 (germline): SQVTM, ANQGSEA. CDR3 amino acids: CSVVFSFGPNTEAFF. The DNA for the CDR3 is TGCAGCGTTGTATTCTCCTTCGGGCCCAACACTGAAGCTTTCTTT. Drawing the rest from reference TRBV29-1 and TRBJ1-1, the complete variable domain is SAVISQKPSRDICQRGTSLTIQCQVDSQVTMMFWYRQQPGQSLTLIATANQGSEATYESGFVIDKFPISRPNLTFSTLTVSNMSPEDSSIYLCSVVFSFGPNTEAFFGQGTRLTVV.

The chain recombines TRBV18 with TRBJ2-7; TRBD1 or TRBD2 may be the D gene (5 bases each). V lost 6 bases to trimming and J lost 1 base, with 13 bases between them. Germline V gene sequence: CDR1 KGHSH, CDR2 LQKENI. This CDR3 has 14 residues. CDR3 DNA sequence: TGTGCCAGCTCCCCCGGGACGTTATCCTACGAGCAGTACTTC. Translation gives CASSPGTLSYEQYF.

The chain is built from TRBV7-6 and TRBJ2-5, with 7 bases lining up with TRBD1. CDR1 is SGHVS, CDR2 FNYEAQ, per germline. CDR3 length equals 16 residues. V trimming: 5 bases; J trimming: 2 bases; junction bases outside the gene matches: 11. The CDR3 nucleotides read TGTGCCAGCAGCGGAAGAAACAGGGGACCACAAGAGACCCAGTACTTC. As protein: CASSGRNRGPQETQYF. Full variable domain (missing parts from reference TRBV7-6 and TRBJ2-5): GAGVSQSPRYKVTKRGQDVALRCDPISGHVSLYWYRQALGQGPEFLTYFNYEAQQDKSGLPNDRFSAERPEGSISTLTIQRTEQRDSAMYRCASSGRNRGPQETQYFGPGTRLLVL.

The chain has TRBV12-3 or TRBV12-4 and TRBJ1-1, with D possibly matching TRBD1 (6 bases). The CDR3 spans 12 residues. V lost 3 bases, J lost 7 bases, and 9 bases lay in between. The CDR3 DNA reads TGTGCCAGCAGTTTCGCGGACAGTGAAGCTTTCTTT. It is translated as CASSFADSEAFF.

The chain is built from TRBV3-1 (or the pseudogene TRBV3-2) and TRBJ1-2, with D possibly matching TRBD1 (6 bases). V was pared by 4 bases and J by 4 bases, with 10 bases between. The CDR3 covers 13 residues. From germline, CDR1 is LGHDT and CDR2 YNNKEL (reference sequence). The DNA for the CDR3 is TGTGCCAGCAGCCCGGACAGACTCTATGGCTACACCTTC. This gives the protein CASSPDRLYGYTF.

This clone showed up just once. The chain couples TRBV7-9 to TRBJ2-1; TRBD2 matches 10 bases. V lost 6 bases and J lost 0; bases outside the gene matches: 5. Germline V gene sequence: CDR1 SEHNR, CDR2 FQNEAQ (reference sequence). This CDR3 region has 16 residues. The CDR3 coding sequence is TGTGCCAGCAGGGATAGCGGGAGGAGCTCCTACAATGAGCAGTTCTTC. It yields the protein CASRDSGRSSYNEQFF.

The chain recombines TRBV19 with TRBJ2-2, with a possible D match to TRBD1 (6 bases). Trimming pared 9 bases from V and 4 bases from J, leaving 12 bases between. The CDR3 contains 13 residues. The V gene's germline CDR1 is LNHDA and CDR2 SQIVND (reference sequence). CDR3 region: CASRDKRTGELFF. CDR3 nucleotide sequence: TGTGCCAGCCGGGACAAACGCACCGGGGAGCTGTTTTTT.